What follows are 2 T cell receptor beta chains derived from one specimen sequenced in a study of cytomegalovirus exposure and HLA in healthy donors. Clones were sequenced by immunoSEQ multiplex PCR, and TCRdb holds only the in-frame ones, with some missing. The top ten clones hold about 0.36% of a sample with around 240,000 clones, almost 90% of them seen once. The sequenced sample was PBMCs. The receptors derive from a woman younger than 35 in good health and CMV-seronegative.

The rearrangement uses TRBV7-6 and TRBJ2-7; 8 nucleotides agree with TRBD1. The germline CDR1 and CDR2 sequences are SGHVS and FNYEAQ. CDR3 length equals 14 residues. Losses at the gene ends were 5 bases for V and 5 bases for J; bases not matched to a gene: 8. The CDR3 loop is CASSPWTGLDEQYF. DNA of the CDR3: TGTGCCAGCAGCCCCTGGACAGGGCTCGACGAGCAGTACTTC. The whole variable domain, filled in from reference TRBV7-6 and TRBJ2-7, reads GAGVSQSPRYKVTKRGQDVALRCDPISGHVSLYWYRQALGQGPEFLTYFNYEAQQDKSGLPNDRFSAERPEGSISTLTIQRTEQRDSAMYRCASSPWTGLDEQYFGPGTRLTVT.

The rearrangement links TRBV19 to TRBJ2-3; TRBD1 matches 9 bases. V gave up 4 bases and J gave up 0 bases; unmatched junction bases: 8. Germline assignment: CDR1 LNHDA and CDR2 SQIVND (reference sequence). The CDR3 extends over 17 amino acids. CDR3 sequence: CASSTRGQGSSTDTQYF. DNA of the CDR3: TGTGCCAGTAGTACCCGAGGACAGGGGTCTAGCACAGATACGCAGTATTTT.